Sequencing of this T cell receptor beta chain was carried out in a study of vaccination effects on CD4 cells after COVID-19. Following a roughly 11-day culture, CD4+ T cells were purified. The person had PCR-confirmed SARS-CoV-2 infection between March and December 2020. As their vaccination, participants received two doses of either BNT162b2 or mRNA-1273. Of note for this clone: The antigen is not known.

Data came from immunoSEQ multiplex PCR; TCRdb stores just in-frame clones and leaves some out. Among approximately 40,000 clones listed, 76% were seen once. The source of this sequence is a human donor who had a prior SARS-CoV-2 infection. Sample: CD4+ T cells from PBMCs cultured without peptide, taken after COVID-19 vaccination.

CDR3 loop: CASSLRGPGNTIYF. CDR3 coding DNA: TGTGCCAGCAGTTTAAGGGGGCCTGGAAACACCATATATTTT. The V gene is TRBV27, the J gene TRBJ1-3; 7 nucleotides align to TRBD1. The CDR3 is 14 residues long. Germline CDR1 reads MNHEY; CDR2 reads SMNVEV (reference sequence). V trimming: 2 bases; J trimming: 2 bases; junction bases outside the gene matches: 0.